The sample holds many counts of the clone carrying this T cell receptor beta chain. Its antigen is unidentified. Unique molecular identifiers were incorporated into the prepared TCRbeta library. In TCRdb, the PCR reads were re-called with MiXCR into one record per CDR3 protein. This sample has around 210,000 distinct CDR3 sequences; around 7% occur once, and the top ten carry about 6%. This specimen belongs to a study of T-cell reconstitution after alpha-beta-depleted transplantation in children. This CDR3 is 14 amino acids long. Unmatched junction bases numbered 4, after V lost 8 bases and J lost 0 bases. Study findings and constraints: It was surviving recipient T cells and thymic progenitors that gave some patients high TCRbeta diversity at day 60. T-cell counts and diversity at one year post-transplant came mainly from newly produced T cells.

This sample comprised PBMCs, obtained before TCRalphabeta/CD19-depleted stem cell transplant. The chain joins TRBV12-3 or TRBV12-4 to TRBJ2-1, with 7 bases aligning to TRBD2. The sequence came from a boy aged 2 to 10 with acute lymphoblastic leukemia, due to receive a stem cell transplant. The CDR3 nucleotides read TGTGCCAGCGGAGCGGGGAGCTCCTACAATGAGCAGTTCTTC. Translating gives CASGAGSSYNEQFF.